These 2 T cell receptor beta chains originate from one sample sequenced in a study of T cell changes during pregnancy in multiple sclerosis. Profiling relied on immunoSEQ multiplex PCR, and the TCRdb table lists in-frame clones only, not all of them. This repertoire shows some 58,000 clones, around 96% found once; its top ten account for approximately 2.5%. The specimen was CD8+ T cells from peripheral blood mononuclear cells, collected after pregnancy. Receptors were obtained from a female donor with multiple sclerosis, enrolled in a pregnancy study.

In nucleotides, the CDR3 is TGTGCCAGCAGCCCCTTTTTAGCGGGAGTACAAGATACGCAGTATTTT. Its protein is CASSPFLAGVQDTQYF. V usage is TRBV11-2 and J usage is TRBJ2-3; 9 bases are a match to TRBD2. The CDR3 totals 16 residues. Germline assignment: CDR1 SGHAT and CDR2 FQNNGV. V lost 5 bases and J lost 5; bases outside the gene matches: 11.

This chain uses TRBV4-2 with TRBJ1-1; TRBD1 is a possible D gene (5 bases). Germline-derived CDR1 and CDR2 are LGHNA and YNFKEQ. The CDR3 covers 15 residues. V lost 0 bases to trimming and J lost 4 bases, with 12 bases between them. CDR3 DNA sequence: TGTGCCAGCAGCCAAGATATGGGACTCTCCACTGAAGCTTTCTTT. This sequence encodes CASSQDMGLSTEAFF.